The rows below give T cell receptor beta chains drawn from one sample of a study of blood T cell repertoires in COVID-19. Sequenced by immunoSEQ multiplex PCR; TCRdb stores in-frame clones only, minus some. Here the sample spans 55,000 to 80,000 clones, approximately 92% being singletons. Source material: peripheral blood. The receptors come from a man aged 45-60 years with active COVID-19. CDR3s include the opening cysteine and the closing phenylalanine or tryptophan. The D gene is left open where the match is weak. Some rows mark clone size as missing; the rest say once, few, many or name a class of expanded clone.

cdr3_nt: TGCGCCAGCAGCTTGGTCGGGGAGGATGGCTACACCTTC
cdr3_aa: CASSLVGEDGYTF
v_call: TRBV5-1
j_call: TRBJ1-2
d_call: -
clone_size: -

cdr3_nt: TGTGCCAGCGCGATACAGGGGAACTATGGCTACACCTTC
cdr3_aa: CASAIQGNYGYTF
v_call: TRBV19
j_call: TRBJ1-2
d_call: TRBD1
clone_size: -

cdr3_nt: TGTGCCAGCAGTGATAAGGGAGTCCGGCAGACCCAGTACTTC
cdr3_aa: CASSDKGVRQTQYF
v_call: TRBV2
j_call: TRBJ2-5
d_call: -
clone_size: -

cdr3_nt: TGTGCCAGCAGTTTGACAGAGAGCTCCTACAATGAGCAGTTCTTC
cdr3_aa: CASSLTESSYNEQFF
v_call: TRBV27
j_call: TRBJ2-1
d_call: -
clone_size: -

cdr3_nt: TGTGCCAGCTTCTCCTACACTGAAGCTTTCTTT
cdr3_aa: CASFSYTEAFF
v_call: TRBV6-5
j_call: TRBJ1-1
d_call: -
clone_size: -

cdr3_nt: TGTGCCAGCAGTTTGGTTACAGGGAACTCTGGAAACACCATATATTTT
cdr3_aa: CASSLVTGNSGNTIYF
v_call: TRBV28
j_call: TRBJ1-3
d_call: -
clone_size: -

cdr3_nt: TGTGCCAGCAGCCCCGTCGATCAGGAGACCCAGTACTTC
cdr3_aa: CASSPVDQETQYF
v_call: TRBV7-8
j_call: TRBJ2-5
d_call: -
clone_size: -

cdr3_nt: TGTGCCAGCAGTGGTAGGGGCACTGAAGCTTTCTTT
cdr3_aa: CASSGRGTEAFF
v_call: TRBV25-1
j_call: TRBJ1-1
d_call: -
clone_size: -

cdr3_nt: TGTGCCAGCAGCTTGCCAAGGGGGCGCGATGGCTACACCTTC
cdr3_aa: CASSLPRGRDGYTF
v_call: TRBV13
j_call: TRBJ1-2
d_call: TRBD1
clone_size: -

cdr3_nt: TGTGCCAGCAGCCCTCTAAACAGGGGGGATGGCTACACCTTC
cdr3_aa: CASSPLNRGDGYTF
v_call: TRBV3-1/TRBV3-2
j_call: TRBJ1-2
d_call: TRBD1
clone_size: -

cdr3_nt: TGCGCCAGCAGAACCGGGACAGGGAACAATGAGCAGTTCTTC
cdr3_aa: CASRTGTGNNEQFF
v_call: TRBV5-1
j_call: TRBJ2-1
d_call: TRBD1
clone_size: -

cdr3_nt: TGTGCCAGCAGCGGGGGGAGTCAAGAGACCCAGTACTTC
cdr3_aa: CASSGGSQETQYF
v_call: TRBV2
j_call: TRBJ2-5
d_call: TRBD2
clone_size: -

cdr3_nt: TGTGCCAGTAGCATAACTGGGACAGTCGGGTACGAGCAGTACTTC
cdr3_aa: CASSITGTVGYEQYF
v_call: TRBV19
j_call: TRBJ2-7
d_call: TRBD1
clone_size: -

cdr3_nt: TGTGCCGCCCAGGGAGGGGAAAAACTGTTTTTT
cdr3_aa: CAAQGGEKLFF
v_call: TRBV19
j_call: TRBJ1-4
d_call: -
clone_size: once

cdr3_nt: TGTGCCAGCAGCTTAGATCCGGGGAACACTGAAGCTTTCTTT
cdr3_aa: CASSLDPGNTEAFF
v_call: TRBV11-3
j_call: TRBJ1-1
d_call: -
clone_size: -

cdr3_nt: TGCGCCAGCAGCTTCAGCGGAAATGAGCAGTTCTTC
cdr3_aa: CASSFSGNEQFF
v_call: TRBV5-1
j_call: TRBJ2-1
d_call: -
clone_size: -

cdr3_nt: TGTGCCAGCAGCAAACTAGCGGGGGGCAACGAGCAGTACTTC
cdr3_aa: CASSKLAGGNEQYF
v_call: TRBV27
j_call: TRBJ2-7
d_call: TRBD2
clone_size: -